This passage covers 23 T cell receptor beta chains from one sample sequenced in a study of regulatory T cells in long-lasting Graves disease. Researchers made TCR beta libraries by using iRepertoire HTBI primers and running Arm-PCR on CDR3 regions. Using its own MiXCR run on the multiplex PCR reads, TCRdb lists one record per CDR3 protein. Of about 370,000 distinct CDR3 sequences listed, about 16% are singletons. As for time point: newly diagnosed GD, antithyroid drugs for less than 3 months. Scientists built the TCR library using RNA that was extracted from PBMCs. Sequenced here: peripheral blood mononuclear cells (PBMCs), sampled at new diagnosis, from a patient treated with antithyroid drugs. The receptors shown here come from a female donor with Graves disease.

This clonotype was seen repeatedly, ten times or more. The chain links TRBV20-1 to TRBJ2-5; 14 bases are shared with TRBD2. The germline gives CDR1 DFQATT, CDR2 SNEGSKA (reference sequence). V lost 7 bases, J lost 5 bases, and 9 bases stayed unmatched. The CDR3 extends over 15 amino acids. DNA for the CDR3: TGCAGTGTTCCCCCGACTAGCGGGAGGGGGGAGACCCAGTACTTC. Encoded protein: CSVPPTSGRGETQYF.

In this sample, this clonotype turned up many times. This rearrangement joins TRBV27 to TRBJ1-1; D might be TRBD1 (6 bases). With 8 bases removed from V and 5 bases from J, the gap between germline ends came to 15 bases. The germline CDR1 and CDR2 sequences are MNHEY and SMNVEV (reference sequence). The CDR3 spans 13 residues. In DNA form, the CDR3 reads TGTGCCAGCGTTTCGGCCAGGGGAACTGAAGCTTTCTTT. It translates to CASVSARGTEAFF.

The CDR3 DNA sequence: TGTGCCAGCAGGAGACAGGGCACTGAAGCTTTCTTT. Its translation is CASRRQGTEAFF. The rearrangement joins TRBV2 to TRBJ1-1, with 7 bases fitting TRBD1. The CDR3 totals 12 residues. CDR1 is SNHLY, CDR2 FYNNEI, per germline. With V trimmed by 6 bases and J by 4 bases, 2 bases remained unmatched.

There are a few counts of this clonotype. A read error may explain this, as a much larger clone is one base away. This chain uses TRBV20-1 with TRBJ2-7; 9 bases line up with TRBD2. Trimming took 0 bases from V and 7 from J; bases not matched to a gene: 10. CDR3 length: 15 residues. CDR1 DFQATT and CDR2 SNEGSKA come from the germline V gene (reference sequence). The CDR3 region is CSARDGASGDNEQYF. CDR3 in DNA: TGCAGTGCTAGAGATGGGGCTAGCGGGGACAATGAGCAGTACTTC.

The V gene is TRBV12-3 or TRBV12-4, the J gene TRBJ2-2; TRBD1 might be the D (6 bases). CDR3 length: 15 amino acids. V lost 0 bases to trimming and J lost 6 bases, with 11 bases between them. The CDR3 sequence: CASSLALTGPGELFF. The CDR3 region has the DNA TGTGCCAGCAGTTTAGCGCTGACAGGCCCCGGGGAGCTGTTTTTT.

This clonotype was observed a few times. The CDR3 sequence is CASSLAPTGGGKLFF. In DNA form, the CDR3 reads TGTGCCAGCAGCTTAGCCCCCACTGGGGGGGGGAAACTGTTTTTT. The V call is TRBV7-9, the J call TRBJ1-4, with a tentative D call TRBD1 (5 bases). The CDR3 runs to 15 residues. The germline V and J ends were trimmed by 0 bases and 11 bases, with 16 bases remaining between them. CDR1 is SEHNR and CDR2 is FQNEAQ in the germline V gene (reference sequence).

This clonotype was counted ten times or more. The CDR3 is CASSPGAEQYF. CDR3 nucleotide sequence: TGTGCCAGCTCCCCAGGGGCCGAGCAGTACTTC. The chain carries TRBV2 and TRBJ2-7, with D possibly being TRBD1 (6 bases). V was clipped by 8 bases and J by 6 bases, with 11 bases between them. The germline V gene has CDR1 SNHLY and CDR2 FYNNEI. The CDR3 spans 11 residues.

Many counts were recorded for this clonotype. The chain recombines TRBV3-1 with TRBJ2-3; tentatively, D is TRBD1 (6 bases). Germline assignment: CDR1 LGHDT and CDR2 YNNKEL (reference sequence). The ends were cut back, 0 bases at V and 7 bases at J, with 8 bases in the middle. The CDR3 totals 13 residues. CDR3 coding DNA: TGTGCCAGCAGCCAAGACGACAGGTATACGCAGTATTTT. It codes for CASSQDDRYTQYF.

The sample holds many counts of this clonotype. DNA for the CDR3: TGTGCCAGCAGCTTATCTTACAACTCCTACGAGCAGTACTTC. Translation: CASSLSYNSYEQYF. The chain recombines TRBV11-2 with TRBJ2-7, with D unresolved. CDR1 SGHAT and CDR2 FQNNGV come from the germline V gene. Trimming cost V 2 bases and J 0 bases, with 8 bases left between them. CDR3 length: 14 residues. Drawing the rest from reference TRBV11-2 and TRBJ2-7, the complete variable domain is EAGVAQSPRYKIIEKRQSVAFWCNPISGHATLYWYQQILGQGPKLLIQFQNNGVVDDSQLPKDRFSAERLKGVDSTLKIQPAKLEDSAVYLCASSLSYNSYEQYFGPGTRLTVT.

Many counts were recorded for this clonotype. The genes are TRBV6-5 and TRBJ2-7, with 9 bases aligning to TRBD1. CDR3 length: 15 residues. Germline CDR1 reads MNHEY; CDR2 reads SVGAGI. Trimming cost V 0 bases and J 6 bases; bases outside gene matches: 6. The CDR3 is CASSYSTGGGSEQYF. CDR3 nucleotide sequence: TGTGCCAGCAGTTACTCGACAGGGGGGGGGAGCGAGCAGTACTTC.

This clonotype was picked up one time. The chain employs TRBV18 and TRBJ2-7, with 12 bases fitting TRBD1. CDR1 and CDR2 from the germline V gene are KGHSH and LQKENI. Trimming cost V 8 bases and J 9 bases; bases outside gene matches: 8. The CDR3 extends over 13 amino acids. Written as DNA, the CDR3 is TGTGCCAGCCTTACCGGGACAGGGGGCCGGCAGTACTTC. Protein sequence: CASLTGTGGRQYF.

Worth noting for this clonotype: A much larger clone lies one base from this, so it may be a read error. The chain combines TRBV11-2 with TRBJ2-5; tentative D call: TRBD1 (6 bases). The CDR3 is made up of 16 amino acids. Looked up from germline, CDR1 is SGHAT and CDR2 is FQNNGV. The CDR3 region has the DNA TGTGCCTGCAGACGCCCGGGACAACGAATCCAAGAGACCCAGTACTTC. Amino acid sequence: CACRRPGQRIQETQYF.

This clonotype was counted only a few times. A much larger clone is a single base away; this may be a read error. The chain uses TRBV30 and TRBJ2-2; D unresolved. This CDR3 has 14 amino acids. Germline CDR1 GTSNPN, CDR2 SVGIG (reference sequence). Trimming shortened V by 2 bases and J by 6 bases, and 13 bases separated the two germline ends. This CDR3 is CAWSQAQRSGELFF. The CDR3 region has the DNA TGTGCCTGGAGTCAGGCACAAAGGTCCGGGGAGCTGTTTTTT.

This clonotype was observed at least ten times. The chain couples TRBV12-3 or TRBV12-4 to TRBJ2-6; weak D call: TRBD1 (6 bases). V lost 7 bases, J lost 1 base, and 11 bases lay in between. The CDR3 is 15 amino acids. CDR3 sequence: CASTHTGSGANVLTF. CDR3 bases: TGTGCCAGCACTCACACAGGGTCTGGGGCCAACGTCCTGACTTTC.

This clonotype was seen repeatedly, ten times or more. The V call is TRBV6-2 or TRBV6-3, the J call TRBJ2-3; no firm D call. Trimming pared 5 bases from V and 4 bases from J, leaving 22 bases between. Germline CDR1 and CDR2: MNHEY and SVGEGT. This CDR3 spans 17 amino acids. CDR3 DNA sequence: TGTGCCAGCAGTAACTGGAGAACGGAGCGTAAAGCAGATACGCAGTATTTT. Its protein product is CASSNWRTERKADTQYF.

In this sample, this clonotype turned up many times. The rearrangement links TRBV7-2 to TRBJ1-1; weak D call: TRBD1 (6 bases). The CDR3 is 16 amino acids. The germline V and J ends were trimmed by 4 bases and 4 bases, with 19 bases remaining between them. The germline V gene encodes CDR1 SGHTA and CDR2 FQGNSA. CDR3 in amino acids: CASSSGQPTSGTEAFF. The CDR3 region has the DNA TGTGCCAGCAGCTCCGGACAGCCTACTTCGGGCACTGAAGCTTTCTTT.

This clonotype was observed many times. The chain has TRBV5-1 and TRBJ1-1; D perhaps matches TRBD1 (6 bases). The CDR3 extends over 16 amino acids. Germline V gives CDR1 SGHRS, CDR2 YFSETQ. Trimming took 0 bases from V and 5 from J, leaving 17 bases between them. The CDR3 DNA sequence: TGCGCCAGCAGCTTGGAACAGGGCGGCGTGAGGACTGAAGCTTTCTTT. Its protein is CASSLEQGGVRTEAFF.

The sample holds many counts of this clonotype. The chain has TRBV27 and TRBJ1-1, with a tentative D call TRBD1 (6 bases). Germline V gives CDR1 MNHEY, CDR2 SMNVEV (reference sequence). CDR3 size: 14 residues. The ends were cut back, 5 bases at V and 1 base at J, with 11 bases in the middle. The CDR3 sequence: CASSRTEGNTEAFF. Here the CDR3 DNA reads TGTGCCAGCAGTCGGACAGAGGGGAACACTGAAGCTTTCTTT.

This clonotype was recorded a few times. The V call is TRBV7-9, the J call TRBJ1-2; D gene ambiguous. Trimming took 6 bases from V and 10 from J, leaving 21 bases between them. The CDR3 is 14 residues long. Germline V gives CDR1 SEHNR, CDR2 FQNEAQ (reference sequence). Here the CDR3 reads CASRNPGSSVYYTF. The CDR3 DNA is TGTGCCAGCAGGAACCCGGGCTCCAGTGTGTACTACACCTTC.

This clonotype was picked up many times. The chain is built from TRBV12-3 or TRBV12-4 and TRBJ2-5, with 15 bases identical to TRBD2. The CDR3 runs 20 residues. V shed 5 bases and J 3 bases; nucleotides not matched to a gene: 16. CDR3 nucleotide sequence: TGTGCCAGCAGTCCCGGGACTAGCGGGAGGAGTGTGGGGCCTAAAGAGACCCAGTACTTC. Protein: CASSPGTSGRSVGPKETQYF.

This clonotype was counted ten times or more. CDR3 nucleotides: TGTGCCAGCAGTTTATTCATTTCGGCAGACAAAGTGTCTGGGGCCAACGTCCTGACTTTC. Its translation is CASSLFISADKVSGANVLTF. The chain uses TRBV28 and TRBJ2-6; D call uncertain. The germline gives CDR1 MDHEN, CDR2 SYDVKM. The CDR3 length is 20 residues. Trimming removed 1 base at V and 1 base at J, with 20 bases between.

This clonotype was counted many times. The rearrangement uses TRBV28 and TRBJ2-7; tentative D call: TRBD2 (5 bases). Germline V lookup: CDR1 MDHEN, CDR2 SYDVKM. V was trimmed by 5 bases and J by 3 bases, leaving 23 bases between them. There are 17 residues in the CDR3. The DNA for the CDR3 is TGTGCCAGCAGTCAAACGCTCCCGGAGGACGTTCGCTACGAGCAGTACTTC. Its translation: CASSQTLPEDVRYEQYF.

This clonotype was picked up one time. This chain joins TRBV11-2 and TRBJ1-2, with D unresolved. The CDR3 runs 13 residues. The V end was cut by 2 bases, the J end by 0 bases, with 4 bases between. Germline CDR1 reads SGHAT; CDR2 reads FQNNGV. The CDR3 bases are TGTGCCAGCAGCTTATCTGCTAACTATGGCTACACCTTC. Its translation is CASSLSANYGYTF. Drawing the rest from reference TRBV11-2 and TRBJ1-2, the complete variable domain is EAGVAQSPRYKIIEKRQSVAFWCNPISGHATLYWYQQILGQGPKLLIQFQNNGVVDDSQLPKDRFSAERLKGVDSTLKIQPAKLEDSAVYLCASSLSANYGYTFGSGTRLTVV.